This T cell receptor beta chain was captured in a study of cytomegalovirus exposure and HLA in healthy donors (dated by TCRdb to about 2017). Some background on the complete study: According to a later analysis, the roughly 130 validation repertoires were produced on the same platform as the 600 to 850 repertoires of the first cohort. The study aimed to test whether signatures of past pathogen exposure could be identified by cataloging public T cell receptors. A separate validation cohort of approximately 120 different subjects was used in addition to the 666-subject first cohort. High-throughput TCR immunosequencing, statistical association of individual TCRs with disease status, and machine learning were combined to predict cytomegalovirus infection status.

From V the trimming removes 0 bases and from J it removes 5 bases, while the gene matches leave 5 bases of the junction unaccounted for. Spanning cysteine to phenylalanine, the CDR3 consists of 15 amino acids. CDR3 DNA only is kept here, 45 bases in frame from base 1. From a lookup of the germline V gene (reference sequence), CDR1 and CDR2 are LNHNV and YYDKDF. Donors formed part of the validation cohort, which comprised 95 to 150 subjects and was distinct from the first cohort of roughly 600 subjects. This clone was counted between two and nine times. Its antigen target is currently unknown. The input lacks base qualities; no much larger clone sits a single base away. Results the study describes overall, beyond this receptor: The authors suggested that the approach could potentially be generalized to other disease states and immunological phenotypes. All 110 or so repertoires were used to score co-occurrence in the validation cohort in a later analysis, because that analysis had no HLA typing for the cohort. In the study, 164 TCR beta chains were listed as associated with cytomegalovirus. In a later analysis, TCRs clustered in the first cohort were found to also tend to co-occur in the 120 validation repertoires, with 90% to 95% of cluster scores above 0. Cytomegalovirus status was reported to be diagnosed by the classifier with high specificity and sensitivity in both the original and validation cohorts. Most TCR sequences were observed very rarely across donors, whereas some public TCRs were present in many individuals. In vitro tests confirmed that three of the cytomegalovirus-associated TCR beta chains recognize cytomegalovirus antigens.

The library was prepared using the immunoSEQ multiplex PCR assay. In the paper's pipeline: A statistical classification framework was developed to diagnose cytomegalovirus status using the catalog of TCR beta chain sequences. TCRdb obtained this table from immuneACCESS and retained in-frame rearrangements with V and J assigned. These tables miss some clones; where compared with another copy, unresolved V genes account for less than half of the shortfall, and the remainder is unexplained. The V and J calls and clone size are taken from that table; D and trimming were inferred from the DNA. The sample contains over 150,000 clones, approximately 82% of them found a single time. The ten largest clonotypes hold roughly 13% of the sample.

Sequencing used PBMCs. The source is a woman aged 25 to 45 in good health and CMV-seropositive. The V gene is TRBV15 and the J gene is TRBJ1-2; 8 of the junction bases match TRBD1. The CDR3 loop reads CATSREVGQGYGYTF. The sequenced DNA is TGTGCCACCAGCAGAGAAGTAGGACAGGGATATGGCTACACCTTC.